This TCR beta chain was captured in a study of response to subunit inactivated influenza vaccine. General study results and limits: It was suggested by the authors that few new T cells are recruited by each seasonal influenza vaccination.

With regard to this clonotype: What it recognizes is unknown.

TCRdb recomputed calls from the RT-PCR reads with MiXCR, one row per CDR3 protein. The table lists roughly 520,000 distinct CDR3 sequences, approximately 24% of them singletons. Germline assignment: CDR1 SGHVS and CDR2 FNYEAQ. The CDR3 spans 16 residues. V lost 2 bases, J lost 2 bases, and 9 bases stayed unmatched. This clonotype was sampled from a man between 50 and 59 years old who received an inactivated influenza vaccine. The specimen was CD4+ T cells sorted from PBMCs, collected more than 4 days after vaccination. The gene calls are TRBV7-6 and TRBJ2-7; 7 nucleotides match TRBD2. CDR3 nucleotides: TGTGCCAGCAGCTTAAGCGGGACTATAGCTGCCTACGAGCAGTACTTC. Translated, it gives CASSLSGTIAAYEQYF.